The rows below give T cell receptor beta chains drawn from one sample of a study of cytomegalovirus exposure and HLA in healthy donors. Repertoires were generated with immunoSEQ multiplex PCR, while TCRdb's copy carries only in-frame clones and drops some. Among approximately 100,000 clones listed, approximately 80% were seen once. Source material: PBMCs. The receptors here all came from a woman aged 25 to 39 in good health and CMV-seronegative. Both conserved end residues are part of each CDR3. The D gene is left open where the match is weak. A row's size may be missing; if present it is once, few, many or a size class.

CDR3: CASSQVDIATNEKLFF
DNA: TGCGCCAGCAGCCAAGTTGACATTGCAACTAATGAAAAACTGTTTTTT
J: TRBJ1-4
D: .
size: .
V: TRBV4-3

CDR3: CASGLGTGLMTQYF
DNA: TGTGCTAGTGGTTTGGGGACAGGGCTAATGACCCAGTACTTC
J: TRBJ2-5
D: TRBD1
size: .
V: TRBV12-5

CDR3: CASSPRDSGRHYEQYF
DNA: TGTGCCAGCAGCCCCCGGGATAGCGGGAGACACTACGAGCAGTACTTC
J: TRBJ2-7
D: TRBD2
size: .
V: TRBV7-8

CDR3: CASSGLAGRAGEQFF
DNA: TGTGCCAGTTCGGGACTAGCTGGACGAGCTGGTGAGCAGTTCTTC
J: TRBJ2-1
D: TRBD2
size: .
V: TRBV6-6

CDR3: CSAGTAGSYNEQFF
DNA: TGCAGCGCAGGGACAGCCGGTTCCTACAATGAGCAGTTCTTC
J: TRBJ2-1
D: TRBD1
size: .
V: TRBV29-1

CDR3: CASKDRFQETQYF
DNA: TGTGCCAGCAAAGATCGGTTTCAAGAGACCCAGTACTTC
J: TRBJ2-5
D: .
size: .
V: TRBV2

CDR3: CASSVRQFTEAFF
DNA: TGTGCCAGCAGCGTTCGACAGTTCACTGAAGCTTTCTTT
J: TRBJ1-1
D: .
size: .
V: TRBV9

CDR3: CASSHRDRSFYEQYF
DNA: TGTGCCAGCAGCCACCGGGACAGGAGTTTTTACGAGCAGTACTTC
J: TRBJ2-7
D: TRBD1
size: .
V: TRBV5-5

CDR3: CASSPASGRAADTQYF
DNA: TGTGCCAGCTCACCGGCTAGCGGGAGGGCCGCAGATACGCAGTATTTT
J: TRBJ2-3
D: TRBD2
size: few
V: TRBV7-3

CDR3: CASSFVGAEKNIQYF
DNA: TGTGCCAGCAGCTTTGTGGGGGCCGAGAAAAACATTCAGTACTTC
J: TRBJ2-4
D: .
size: .
V: TRBV7-9

CDR3: CASSHGRDRGPLPLHF
DNA: TGTGCCAGCAGCCACGGCCGGGACAGGGGGCCCCTGCCCCTCCACTTT
J: TRBJ1-6
D: TRBD1
size: .
V: TRBV27

CDR3: CASSQGDDTYEQYF
DNA: TGCGCCAGCAGCCAAGGAGACGACACCTACGAGCAGTACTTC
J: TRBJ2-7
D: .
size: few
V: TRBV4-1

CDR3: CASSEHGSGTEAFF
DNA: TGTGCCAGCAGTGAACACGGGTCGGGCACTGAAGCTTTCTTT
J: TRBJ1-1
D: .
size: .
V: TRBV6-4

CDR3: CASSPLASGSSGELFF
DNA: TGTGCCAGCAGCCCCTTGGCTAGCGGGAGCTCCGGGGAGCTGTTTTTT
J: TRBJ2-2
D: TRBD2
size: .
V: TRBV7-9

CDR3: CASRQMREGPSEQYF
DNA: TGCGCCAGCCGTCAGATGAGGGAGGGTCCCTCCGAGCAGTACTTC
J: TRBJ2-7
D: TRBD2
size: few
V: TRBV10-2

CDR3: CASLLRGGTQHF
DNA: TGTGCCAGCCTCCTGCGTGGCGGGACCCAGCATTTT
J: TRBJ1-5
D: .
size: .
V: TRBV6-4

CDR3: CASSPRSGVVHEQFF
DNA: TGTGCCAGCAGCCCGCGGTCAGGGGTGGTCCATGAGCAGTTCTTC
J: TRBJ2-1
D: .
size: .
V: TRBV7-9

CDR3: CSVERRGGSNYEQYF
DNA: TGCAGCGTTGAAAGACGGGGGGGTTCTAACTACGAGCAGTACTTC
J: TRBJ2-7
D: TRBD2
size: .
V: TRBV29-1